This TCR beta chain comes out of a study of T cells in Graves' hyperthyroidism and ophthalmopathy (dated by TCRdb to about 2019). Regarding the study in general: Peripheral blood was sampled at the time of initial diagnosis, prior to any treatment. To identify TCR V-J signatures that set the groups apart, the researchers used a discovery cohort of 100 patients, made up of 43 with Graves' ophthalmopathy and about 60 with stable Graves' hyperthyroidism. Prospective prediction of ophthalmopathy was tested in an independent validation cohort of 18 to 20 hyperthyroidism patients and 17 patients who later progressed to ophthalmopathy. For training and testing, the 95 to 100 patients in the discovery cohort were randomly divided in a 7:3 ratio. In addition, the study compared T-cell repertoires in thyroid tissue and in blood from five or six Graves' hyperthyroidism patients. After sampling, hyperthyroidism patients received methimazole starting at 30 mg daily, and ophthalmopathy patients received high-dose intravenous methylprednisolone. According to the paper, TCR Vbeta CDR3 sequencing was carried out on around 140 peripheral blood samples, which came from over 40 ophthalmopathy, about 75 hyperthyroidism and around 17 progressor patients.

A patient counted as having stable Graves' hyperthyroidism if no progression to ophthalmopathy occurred over 18 months of follow-up. Hyperthyroidism patients were newly diagnosed, with disease duration under 2 months, and aged 18 to 65 years. The study excluded patients with uncontrolled infections, other autoimmune diseases, pregnancy or lactation. Diagnoses relied on clinical symptoms, serum thyroxine and TRAb, thyroid ultrasound and orbital computed tomography. PBMCs were separated from under 12 ml of fresh peripheral blood using Ficoll-Paque density gradient centrifugation. Trizol reagent was used to extract total RNA, and RNA quality was then checked on an Agilent 2100 Bioanalyzer. TCR beta CDR3 regions were amplified from RNA transcripts. A first-round RT-PCR of the TCR CDR3 used the HTBI primer set with the Qiagen OneStep RT-PCR kit. Libraries were constructed in a second round of multiplex PCR, after which size selection and purification were performed. The libraries were sequenced on an Illumina HiSeq2000 using paired-end 100 bp reads. Under the source paper's analysis protocol: SOAPnuke was used to process the raw data, throwing out any read that contained adapters or uncalled bases, had a mean Phred below 15, or lacked an exact constant-primer or identifier match. High-quality paired reads were merged using COPE v1.2.5, and each unique nucleotide sequence was defined as a clonotype. MiTCR v1.1 was used to align the clonotypes against IMGT TRBV, TRBD and TRBJ reference segments. Analysis was restricted to V-J combinations with a frequency above 0.0001, which covered roughly 99% of repertoires. The TCS score was defined as F50 (clonal expansion) divided by E x V (chaos), with BLOSUM62-based TCRdist calculated between CDR3 peptides within each V-J. Welch's t-statistics and random forest reduced 514 V-J features to 13, which were used in a naive Bayes classifier (R e1071). Through fastp at Q25 and MiXCR, TCRdb rebuilt clones from the public reads, retaining in-frame beta chains. Entries are consolidated by CDR3 protein sequence, retaining the most common genes and DNA. None of the V and J calls come from the authors' own analysis; TCRdb made them. This sample holds approximately 420,000 distinct CDR3 sequences; 15% were observed only once. The top ten clones comprise approximately 32% of the sample.

With respect to this clonotype: The antigen it recognizes is unknown. No base qualities exist here, and no much larger clone lies one base off it.

Trimmed from V: 4 bases; trimmed from J: 2 bases; junction bases lacking a gene match: 8. The CDR3 numbers 15 residues from cysteine through phenylalanine. Solely the CDR3 DNA is kept, with 45 bases framed from the first base. CDR1 and CDR2, per the germline V gene, are MDHEN and SYDVKM. Overall study outcomes, separate from this receptor: In validation, the model predicted progression to ophthalmopathy a median of around 6.5 months before onset, with 70% to 71% sensitivity and about 75% specificity. Blood samples also contained most of the expanded thyroid clonotypes (frequency above 0.001), which suggests that blood repertoires may reflect thyroid immune responses. A 13 V-J signature model separated ophthalmopathy from stable hyperthyroidism, with roughly 88% sensitivity and about 81% specificity in cross-validation and 80%/75% in testing. Sample size was not statistically predetermined, and investigators were not blinded to group allocation.

The chain links TRBV28 with TRBJ2-7; 7 bases in the junction line up with TRBD1. The sample taken for sequencing was blood. The source is a woman in her 30s with Graves' hyperthyroidism. The DNA reads as follows: TGTGCCAGCAGTTCGACCGGGACAGCCCCCTACGAGCAGTACTTC. Its translation reads: CASSSTGTAPYEQYF.